This TCR beta chain is from a study of blood T cell repertoires in COVID-19. As for the study in general: From T cells, B-cell-depleted T cells, or PBMCs came the material, which was cDNA or gDNA.

Libraries were prepared by immunoSEQ multiplex PCR; TCRdb keeps only in-frame clonotypes and omits some of them. This table has some 70,000 clones, 85% to 90% appearing once. CDR1 SGHTA and CDR2 FQGNSA come from the germline V gene. CDR3 size: 16 residues. V was pared by 4 bases and J by 6 bases, with 10 bases of the junction left unmatched. The V call is TRBV7-2, the J call TRBJ2-1; 9 bases line up with TRBD2. Sequences were obtained from peripheral blood. This TCR was recovered from a man between 45 and 60 years old with active COVID-19. The CDR3 reads CASSSVLGGGANEQFF. The CDR3 nucleotides are TGTGCCAGCAGCTCAGTACTGGGCGGGGGGGCCAATGAGCAGTTCTTC.